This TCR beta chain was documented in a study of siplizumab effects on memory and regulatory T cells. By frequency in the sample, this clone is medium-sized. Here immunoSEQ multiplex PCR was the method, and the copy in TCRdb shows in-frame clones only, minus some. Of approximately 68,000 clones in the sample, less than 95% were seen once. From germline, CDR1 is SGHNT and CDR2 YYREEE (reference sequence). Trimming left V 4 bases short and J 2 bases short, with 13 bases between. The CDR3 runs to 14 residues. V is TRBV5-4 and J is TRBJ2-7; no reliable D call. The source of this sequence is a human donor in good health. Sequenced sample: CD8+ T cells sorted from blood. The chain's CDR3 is CASSPEAGTYEQYF. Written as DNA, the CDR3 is TGTGCCAGCAGCCCCGAGGCTGGTACCTACGAGCAGTACTTC.